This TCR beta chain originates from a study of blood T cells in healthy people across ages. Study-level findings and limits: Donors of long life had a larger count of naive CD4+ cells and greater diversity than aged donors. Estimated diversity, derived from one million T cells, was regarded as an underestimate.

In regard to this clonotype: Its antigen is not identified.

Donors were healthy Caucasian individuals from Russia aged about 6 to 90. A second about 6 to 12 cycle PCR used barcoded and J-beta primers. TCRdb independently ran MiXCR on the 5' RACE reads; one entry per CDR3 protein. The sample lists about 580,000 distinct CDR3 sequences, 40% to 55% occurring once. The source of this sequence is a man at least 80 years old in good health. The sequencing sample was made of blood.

In nucleotides, the CDR3 is TGTGCCAGCAGCTTAGAGGGACTCAGCTCCTACAATGAGCAGTTCTTC. Protein: CASSLEGLSSYNEQFF. The rearrangement uses TRBV11-2 and TRBJ2-1, with a tentative D call TRBD2 (6 bases). The CDR3 has 16 residues. Germline V lookup: CDR1 SGHAT, CDR2 FQNNGV. Trimming left V 0 bases short and J 0 bases short, with 9 bases between. Looking up the rest from reference TRBV11-2 and TRBJ2-1 gives the full variable domain: EAGVAQSPRYKIIEKRQSVAFWCNPISGHATLYWYQQILGQGPKLLIQFQNNGVVDDSQLPKDRFSAERLKGVDSTLKIQPAKLEDSAVYLCASSLEGLSSYNEQFFGPGTRLTVL.